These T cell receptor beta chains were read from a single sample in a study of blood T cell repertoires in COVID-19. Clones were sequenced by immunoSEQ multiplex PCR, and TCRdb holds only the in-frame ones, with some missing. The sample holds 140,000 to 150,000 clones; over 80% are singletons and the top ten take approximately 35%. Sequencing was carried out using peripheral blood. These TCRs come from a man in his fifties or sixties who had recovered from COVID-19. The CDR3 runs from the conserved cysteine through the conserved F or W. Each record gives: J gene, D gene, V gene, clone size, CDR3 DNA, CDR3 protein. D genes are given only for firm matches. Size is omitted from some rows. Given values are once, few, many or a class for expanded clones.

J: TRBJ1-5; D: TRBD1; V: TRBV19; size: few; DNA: TGTGCCAGTAGTATGGGGCCGGGACAGGAGCATCAGCCCCAGCATTTT; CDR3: CASSMGPGQEHQPQHF
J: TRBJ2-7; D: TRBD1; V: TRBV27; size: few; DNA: TGTGCCAGCAGTTTACGGACAGGGGATATGTACGAGCAGTACTTC; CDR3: CASSLRTGDMYEQYF
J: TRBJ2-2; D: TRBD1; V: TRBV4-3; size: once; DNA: TGCGCCAGCAGCCAAGATGGGACAGGAGGCACCGGGGAGCTGTTTTTT; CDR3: CASSQDGTGGTGELFF
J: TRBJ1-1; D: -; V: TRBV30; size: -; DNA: TGTGCCTGGAGTCACAGGGTAGGGGACACTGAAGCTTTCTTT; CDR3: CAWSHRVGDTEAFF
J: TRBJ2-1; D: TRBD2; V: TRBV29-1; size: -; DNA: TGCAGCGGCGGGGGGGACGGAGGGTCCTACAATGAGCAGTTCTTC; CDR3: CSGGGDGGSYNEQFF
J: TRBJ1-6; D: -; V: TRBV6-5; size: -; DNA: TGTGCCAGCATGACCCGGGGTTCACCCCTCCACTTT; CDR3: CASMTRGSPLHF
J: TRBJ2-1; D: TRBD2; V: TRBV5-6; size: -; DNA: TGTGCCAGCAGCAGGGGACTAGCGGGGGCCGATTATGAGCAGTTCTTC; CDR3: CASSRGLAGADYEQFF
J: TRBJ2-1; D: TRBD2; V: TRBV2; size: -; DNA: TGTGCCAGGGGCCCCGAAACTAGCGGTTCCTACAATGAGCAGTTCTTC; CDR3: CARGPETSGSYNEQFF
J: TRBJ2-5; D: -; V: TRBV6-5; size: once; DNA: TGTGCCAGCAGTTGGTCGCTACAAGAGACCCAGTACTTC; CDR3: CASSWSLQETQYF
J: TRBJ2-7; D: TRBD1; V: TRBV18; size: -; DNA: TGTGCCAGCTCACCGTGGACAGGGGCCCTTCGCTACGAGCAGTACTTC; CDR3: CASSPWTGALRYEQYF
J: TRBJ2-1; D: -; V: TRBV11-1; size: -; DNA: TGTGCCAGCAGCTTAGCCGGGGGATTCTACAATGAGCAGTTCTTC; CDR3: CASSLAGGFYNEQFF
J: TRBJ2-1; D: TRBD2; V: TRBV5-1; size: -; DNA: TGCGCCAGCAGCTTAAGACTAGCGATAACCTCCTACAATGAGCAGTTCTTC; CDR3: CASSLRLAITSYNEQFF
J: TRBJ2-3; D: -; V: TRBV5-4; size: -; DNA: TGTGCCAGCAGCCCTGTTGGGCTAGCTGGAGATACGCAGTATTTT; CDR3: CASSPVGLAGDTQYF
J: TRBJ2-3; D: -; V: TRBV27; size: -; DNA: TGTGCCAGCAGTTTGTTTGGGGCAGGGGCCTCCGGCGATACGCAGTATTTT; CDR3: CASSLFGAGASGDTQYF
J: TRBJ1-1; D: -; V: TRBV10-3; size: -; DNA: TGTGCCATCAGTGATCCCCCACAGAACACTGAAGCTTTCTTT; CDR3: CAISDPPQNTEAFF